This is a list of T cell receptor beta chains from one sample in a study of blood T cell repertoires in COVID-19. Assay used: immunoSEQ multiplex PCR; TCRdb lists only in-frame clones, some missing. The data show around 180,000 clones, with 70% to 85% seen just once and about 9.4% held by the top ten. The specimen sequenced was peripheral blood. The source is an elderly woman with acute or convalescent COVID-19. The CDR3 runs from the conserved cysteine through the conserved F or W. A D gene is named only where the DNA matches it firmly. For some rows the clone size is stated as once, few or many, or as a class when expanded; others skip it.

TGCAGCGTTGAACCGCGGGACAGGGGGCCTGGTGAGCAGTACTTC CSVEPRDRGPGEQYF - TRBJ2-7 TRBD1 TRBV29-1 15
TGCGCCAGCAGCTCACAGGGGGACACTGAAGCTTTCTTT CASSSQGDTEAFF - TRBJ1-1 TRBD1 TRBV5-1 13
TGTGCCAGCAGGCGCCATCTGGACAGGGACTATGGCTACACCTTC CASRRHLDRDYGYTF - TRBJ1-2 TRBD1 TRBV6-5 15
TGTGCCAGCAGCTTGGAACACAGCACTAACTATGGCTACACCTTC CASSLEHSTNYGYTF - TRBJ1-2 - TRBV5-5 15
TGTGCCAGCAGCGTTAGCGGGGCCGGCGATACGCAGTATTTT CASSVSGAGDTQYF - TRBJ2-3 TRBD2 TRBV9 14
TGTGCCAGCAGCTTAGATCAGTATTACGAGCAGTACTTC CASSLDQYYEQYF - TRBJ2-7 - TRBV11-2 13
TGTGCCAGCAAACCCCCGGGGGGCGGTCAGCCCCAGCATTTT CASKPPGGGQPQHF - TRBJ1-5 - TRBV28 14
TGTGCCAGCAGCTCCCTTAGCGGGAGGGCCTTGGAGACCCAGTACTTC CASSSLSGRALETQYF - TRBJ2-5 TRBD2 TRBV7-6 16
TGCGCCAGCAGCCCAAGATATATTGCGGCGAACACTGAAGCTTTCTTT CASSPRYIAANTEAFF - TRBJ1-1 - TRBV4-1 16
TGCGCCAGCAGCTTGCTTCTCGCGGGAGAGGGCGGGGAGCTGTTTTTT CASSLLLAGEGGELFF - TRBJ2-2 TRBD2 TRBV5-1 16
TGTGCCAGCAGTTACTCGTGGGGAGGGAAGGCCTACGAGCAGTACTTC CASSYSWGGKAYEQYF - TRBJ2-7 TRBD2 TRBV6-5 16
TGTGCCAGCAGCTTAGCGCGGACACCAGACCAGTACTTC CASSLARTPDQYF - TRBJ2-5 - TRBV7-2 13
TGTGCCAGTAGTAACAGGGGGATGAACACTGAAGCTTTCTTT CASSNRGMNTEAFF - TRBJ1-1 TRBD1 TRBV19 14
TGTGCCAGCTCACCCCAGGGATCCAACACTGAAGCTTTCTTT CASSPQGSNTEAFF - TRBJ1-1 - TRBV18 14
TGTGCCAGCTCACCACGAGACAGGGTGGTCGGGGAGCTGTTTTTT CASSPRDRVVGELFF - TRBJ2-2 TRBD1 TRBV18 15
TGTGCCTGGAGTCAGGGGATCTCTGGAAACACCATATATTTT CAWSQGISGNTIYF - TRBJ1-3 - TRBV30 14
TGTGCCAGCACCATTAAGGGGACAGGGTCTAACGAGCAGTACTTC CASTIKGTGSNEQYF - TRBJ2-7 TRBD1 TRBV5-8 15
TGTGCCAGCAGCCGACAGACCTCTGGGGCCAACGTCCTGACTTTC CASSRQTSGANVLTF - TRBJ2-6 - TRBV27 15
TGTGCCAGCAGTTTATCGCAGGTAGCGGGAGGCCTCGGGGAGCTGTTTTTT CASSLSQVAGGLGELFF once TRBJ2-2 TRBD2 TRBV27 17
TGTGCCAGCAGCCGGAGCAATGAGCAGTTCTTC CASSRSNEQFF - TRBJ2-1 - TRBV28 11
TGTGCCAGCTCACCAATAAGCGGAACCTACGAGCAGTACTTC CASSPISGTYEQYF - TRBJ2-7 - TRBV18 14
TGTGCCACCAGTGATGCCGGGACAGGGGATAGGGAGCTGTTTTTT CATSDAGTGDRELFF - TRBJ2-2 TRBD1 TRBV24-1 15
TGCGCCAGCAGCTTGTTTACAGGGAATGAGCAGTTCTTC CASSLFTGNEQFF - TRBJ2-1 - TRBV5-1 13
TGTGCCAGCAGCTACATCGGGGGTAGCAATCAGCCCCAGCATTTT CASSYIGGSNQPQHF - TRBJ1-5 - TRBV7-2 15
TGTGCCTGGGGACCGGGTGGTCCCGGGGAGCTGTTTTTT CAWGPGGPGELFF - TRBJ2-2 - TRBV30 13
TGCAGCGCGGGGATGCAGTCCTCTAATGAAAAACTGTTTTTT CSAGMQSSNEKLFF - TRBJ1-4 - TRBV29-1 14
TGTGCCAGCAGCCAAGGGGCCGGGACAGCCTATGGCTACACCTTC CASSQGAGTAYGYTF - TRBJ1-2 TRBD1 TRBV3-1/TRBV3-2 15
TGTGCCAGCAGCCGTGCCCCGGGACACCTTTCCTACGAGCAGTACTTC CASSRAPGHLSYEQYF once TRBJ2-7 - TRBV27 16
TGTGCCAGCAGCATACAGGGTTACACTGAAGCTTTCTTT CASSIQGYTEAFF - TRBJ1-1 - TRBV11-2 13
TGTGCCAGCAGTTTGGCGACGGGTGGCTACACCTTC CASSLATGGYTF - TRBJ1-2 - TRBV12-3/TRBV12-4 12
TGTGCCAGCAGCTTAGCCCAGGGCGGAACCTACGAGCAGTACTTC CASSLAQGGTYEQYF - TRBJ2-7 - TRBV7-9 15
TGTGCCAGCAGACCTACTGGTGATCGGGGGGCCCAGTACTTC CASRPTGDRGAQYF - TRBJ2-5 TRBD2 TRBV6-2/TRBV6-3 14
TGTGCCAGCAGCTTAGGGCCAGGGGGCAATCAGCCCCAGCATTTT CASSLGPGGNQPQHF - TRBJ1-5 - TRBV7-2 15
TGCGCCAGCAGCCAAGGGGACAAAATGGCTGGAAACACCATATATTTT CASSQGDKMAGNTIYF - TRBJ1-3 - TRBV4-3 16
TGTGCCAGCAGTGGACAGATCGAAGAAGCTTTCTTT CASSGQIEEAFF - TRBJ1-1 - TRBV2 12
TGTGCCTGGAGTGCCGGCGGCAGGGTGGACACTGAAGCTTTCTTT CAWSAGGRVDTEAFF - TRBJ1-1 - TRBV30 15
TGTGCCAGCAGCCCATCGACAGTGAACACTGAAGCTTTCTTT CASSPSTVNTEAFF - TRBJ1-1 - TRBV9 14
TGTGCCAGCAGCTTAGTGCGGGGGTTCCAAGAGACCCAGTACTTC CASSLVRGFQETQYF - TRBJ2-5 TRBD2 TRBV7-9 15
TGTGCCAGTAGTCTTGGACAGGGTAGAGGCTCTGGAAACACCATATATTTT CASSLGQGRGSGNTIYF - TRBJ1-3 TRBD1 TRBV19 17
TGTGCCAGCAGTCGCAACCCGGGACAGGGTGGGGATACGCAGTATTTT CASSRNPGQGGDTQYF - TRBJ2-3 TRBD1 TRBV7-3 16
TGTGCCATCGGTAAGGGGGGGCCCCCCTACGAGCAGTACTTC CAIGKGGPPYEQYF - TRBJ2-7 - TRBV10-3 14
TGTGCCAGTAGTACCAGCGGACCCTCCTACGAGCAGTACTTC CASSTSGPSYEQYF - TRBJ2-7 - TRBV19 14
TGTGCCAGCAGTTACGTACAGGGGGGGGAGACCCAGTACTTC CASSYVQGGETQYF - TRBJ2-5 - TRBV6-5 14
TGTGCCAGCAGCCAGGCTCAGGGGGCAATTATCTCTGGGGCCAACGTCCTGACTTTC CASSQAQGAIISGANVLTF - TRBJ2-6 TRBD1 TRBV3-1/TRBV3-2 19
TGCGCCAGCAGTCATCGTGACAGGGCCGACCCGAACACCGGGGAGCTGTTTTTT CASSHRDRADPNTGELFF - TRBJ2-2 TRBD1 TRBV23-1 18
TGTGCCAGCAGTTTAGGAGGTTATCAGCCCCAGCATTTT CASSLGGYQPQHF - TRBJ1-5 - TRBV12-3/TRBV12-4 13
TGTGCCAGCAGTTTAACCGGGGGGGCATCCTACAATGAGCAGTTCTTC CASSLTGGASYNEQFF few TRBJ2-1 TRBD2 TRBV5-4 16
TGTGCCAGCACCCTCGTCCTGGGCAGGGGGACCCAGTACTTC CASTLVLGRGTQYF few TRBJ2-5 - TRBV7-2 14
TGTGCCAGCAGCTCCCCAACAGAGACAACCGGGGAGCTGTTTTTT CASSSPTETTGELFF - TRBJ2-2 - TRBV7-3 15
TGCGCCAGCAGCCAAGATGGGACAGGGGTAGATGGCTACACCTTC CASSQDGTGVDGYTF - TRBJ1-2 TRBD1 TRBV4-3 15